These 6 T cell receptor beta chains came from one sample sequenced in a study of T cell repertoires in cytomegalovirus infection. TCRdb independently ran MiXCR on the reads; one entry per CDR3 protein. Of more than 95,000 distinct CDR3 sequences in the sample, more than 25% were seen once. These receptors have no known antigen. Here the sequenced sample was CD8+ T cells from cultured PBMCs, taken from culture after CMV antigen stimulation. The receptors come from a human donor in good health (CMV status not recorded). Some clones in this sample may be carry-over from other donors' samples.

The chain uses TRBV7-9 and TRBJ2-7; 8 bases align to TRBD1. The CDR3 spans 13 residues. From germline, CDR1 is SEHNR and CDR2 FQNEAQ (reference sequence). The ends lost 5 bases at V and 7 bases at J; junction bases unmatched: 7. CDR3 nucleotide sequence: TGTGCCAGCAGCGAGGACAGGGCGGGGGAGCAGTACTTC. This encodes CASSEDRAGEQYF.

This sequence joins TRBV12-3 or TRBV12-4 and TRBJ2-5; TRBD2 aligns across 14 bases. With V trimmed by 5 bases and J by 5 bases, 4 bases remained unmatched. CDR3 length: 15 amino acids. The CDR3, as DNA: TGTGCCAGCAGTCCGGGACTAGCGGGGGTGGAGACCCAGTACTTC. Its translation is CASSPGLAGVETQYF.

V gene TRBV7-9 combines with J gene TRBJ2-3; tentative D call: TRBD2 (6 bases). The ends were cut back, 4 bases at V and 3 bases at J, with 17 bases in the middle. The CDR3 runs to 16 residues. Germline lookup yields CDR1 SEHNR and CDR2 FQNEAQ (reference sequence). The CDR3 region is CASSSQEGLVTDTQYF. Written as DNA, the CDR3 is TGTGCCAGCAGCTCCCAGGAGGGGTTAGTGACAGATACGCAGTATTTT.

The chain combines TRBV7-6 with TRBJ1-5; 8 bases are shared with TRBD1. Germline assignment: CDR1 SGHVS and CDR2 FNYEAQ. The CDR3 sequence is 16 residues long. Germline trimming cut 3 bases from V and 2 bases from J; bases unmatched to any gene: 6. The chain's CDR3 is CASSFSDRAGNQPQHF. The CDR3 bases are TGTGCCAGCAGCTTCTCGGACAGGGCGGGCAATCAGCCCCAGCATTTT. Combining the CDR3 with reference TRBV7-6 and TRBJ1-5 gives the whole variable domain GAGVSQSPRYKVTKRGQDVALRCDPISGHVSLYWYRQALGQGPEFLTYFNYEAQQDKSGLPNDRFSAERPEGSISTLTIQRTEQRDSAMYRCASSFSDRAGNQPQHFGDGTRLSIL.

This sequence joins TRBV5-6 and TRBJ2-7; D uncertain. CDR1 is SGHDT and CDR2 is YYEEEE in the germline V gene. Trimming shortened V by 1 base and J by 2 bases, and 13 bases separated the two germline ends. CDR3 length equals 15 residues. The CDR3 loop reads CASSLTAAAAYEQYF. The CDR3 bases are TGTGCCAGCAGCTTGACTGCGGCAGCCGCCTACGAGCAGTACTTC.

The chain joins TRBV5-1 to TRBJ1-6; TRBD1 might be the D (5 bases). Trimming shortened V by 2 bases and J by 14 bases, and 20 bases separated the two germline ends. Germline lookup yields CDR1 SGHRS and CDR2 YFSETQ. The CDR3 spans 15 residues. The CDR3, as DNA: TGCGCCAGCAGCTTCGACAGCAACTCGGGCCAGGCCCTCCACTTT. Translation gives CASSFDSNSGQALHF.